This TCR beta chain came from a study of blood T cells in healthy people across ages. Overall study results and limits: More naive CD4+ cells and higher diversity were found in long-lived than in aged donors.

A J-beta primer mix and a sample-barcoded 5' primer were used in a second PCR of about 7 to 12 cycles. TCRdb re-analysed the 5' RACE reads in MiXCR, keeping a single row per CDR3 protein. The table lists some 730,000 distinct CDR3 sequences, 20% to 25% of them singletons, with about 22% in the top ten. In regard to this clonotype: Its matching antigen is unknown.

This CDR3 is 16 amino acids long. Trimming removed 6 bases from V and 4 bases from J, with 16 bases in between. The germline V gene has CDR1 PRHDT and CDR2 FYEKMQ (reference sequence). The source material was blood. The V and J genes are TRBV13 and TRBJ1-6; no reliable D call. The clonotype comes from an older man in good health. CDR3 DNA: TGTGCCAGCAGTTCCTCCCGGTGGAATTATAATTCACCCCTCCACTTT. As protein: CASSSSRWNYNSPLHF. Complete variable domain (other parts from reference TRBV13 and TRBJ1-6): AAGVIQSPRHLIKEKRETATLKCYPIPRHDTVYWYQQGPGQDPQFLISFYEKMQSDKGSIPDRFSAQQFSDYHSELNMSSLELGDSALYFCASSSSRWNYNSPLHFGNGTRLTVT.